The 2 T cell receptor beta chains reported below all come from one sample, sequenced in a study of breast tumors, draining lymph nodes, adjacent tissues. The lymph nodes were axillary draining lymph nodes from breast cancer patients. TCRdb redid the calling of the multiplex PCR reads with MiXCR, one entry per CDR3 protein. The table has some 130,000 distinct CDR3 sequences, around 20% seen once. The sequencing sample was made of axillary lymph node tissue. Source of these receptors: a female donor with breast cancer. Some clones in this sample may be carry-over from other donors' samples.

About this clonotype itself: A much more abundant neighbour one base away suggests this may be a read error. The chain couples TRBV20-1 to TRBJ2-7; D possibly uses TRBD1 or TRBD2 (5 bases each). CDR1 and CDR2 (germline): DFQATT, SNEGSKA (reference sequence). The CDR3 consists of 13 residues. The CDR3 coding sequence is TGCAGTGCTAGAGATGTGGACACGGGGTATCAGTGCTTC. Amino acids: CSARDVDTGYQCF.

A remark on this clonotype: A much bigger clone sits one base away, suggesting this may be a read error. V is TRBV6-5 and J is TRBJ2-2; TRBD1 is a possible D gene (5 bases). This CDR3 is 17 amino acids long. The germline CDR1 and CDR2 sequences are MNHEY and SVGAGI. V was cut by 2 bases and J by 4 bases, with 17 bases left in between. This CDR3 is CASSYHWGLASTGELFF. The CDR3 DNA reads TGTGCCAGCAGTTACCATTGGGGCTTGGCGAGCACCGGGGAGCTGTTTTTT.